This paragraph covers one T cell receptor beta chain sequence. The data stem from a study of shared clonotypes between healthy human individuals. Germline assignment: CDR1 SGDLS and CDR2 YYNGEE. CDR3 length equals 14 residues. Germline trimming cut 2 bases from V and 5 bases from J; bases unmatched to any gene: 4. Method: immunoSEQ multiplex PCR; TCRdb's copy keeps in-frame clones and lacks some. The sample holds over a million clones, roughly 97% seen once. This sequence was found in a man under 40 in good health. This rearrangement joins TRBV9 to TRBJ1-3; 7 bases fit TRBD1. The source material was naive CD4+ T cells sorted from blood. Documented subset: CD45RA+ positively selected. The CDR3 sequence: CASSVGTDRNTIYF. DNA for the CDR3: TGTGCCAGCAGCGTCGGGACAGATAGAAACACCATATATTTT.